Shown below are 18 T cell receptor beta chains from a single sample sequenced in a study of read filtering for tumor transcriptome and immune sequencing. This library used 300 to 450 ng RNA and molecular barcoded adaptors spanning alpha/delta and beta/gamma chains. From the reads, TCRdb called clonotypes with MiXCR, one entry per CDR3 protein. Counted here are about 90,000 distinct CDR3 sequences, more than 9% occurring once; the ten biggest clones make up approximately 15%. Specimen: a population of CD138-negative cells sorted from bone marrow. These TCRs come from a donor aged 40 or over with multiple myeloma.

This clonotype was seen many times. This chain links TRBV29-1 with TRBJ2-1, with TRBD2 as a possible D gene (5 bases). The V gene's germline CDR1 is SQVTM and CDR2 ANQGSEA. This CDR3 is 14 amino acids long. Trimming took 4 bases from V and 5 from J, leaving 15 bases between them. The CDR3 sequence is CSVGGPTSNNEQFF. The DNA for the CDR3 is TGCAGCGTTGGCGGACCTACTAGTAACAATGAGCAGTTCTTC.

Points on this clonotype: Since a much larger clone is just one base distant, this may be a read error. V gene TRBV20-1 combines with J gene TRBJ2-2; D not certain. The ends were cut back, 0 bases at V and 7 bases at J, with 6 bases in the middle. The length of the CDR3 is 12 residues. The germline CDR1 and CDR2 sequences are DFQATT and SNEGSKA (reference sequence). DNA of the CDR3: TGCAGTGCTAGAGAGGGCGACGGGGAGCTGTTTTTT. Translation gives CSAREGDGELFF.

Comment on this clonotype: The germline gene is not matched at one end of the junction; a read error may be the cause. J is TRBJ1-4 and V is TRBV20-1, with TRBD1 matching 7 bases. There are 15 residues in the CDR3. Germline CDR1 is DFQATT and CDR2 is SNEGSKA (reference sequence). The CDR3 sequence: CSAREQGWDNEKRFF. The CDR3 region has the DNA TGCAGTGCTAGAGAACAGGGGTGGGATAATGAAAAACGGTTTTTT.

Many counts were recorded for this clonotype. The chain couples TRBV6-6 to TRBJ1-5, with 8 nucleotides matching TRBD1. The germline V gene has CDR1 MNHNY and CDR2 SVGAGI (reference sequence). CDR3 size: 13 residues. V trimming: 5 bases; J trimming: 4 bases; junction bases outside the gene matches: 1. The CDR3 loop reads CASSDRGNQPQHF. The CDR3 DNA is TGTGCCAGCAGTGACAGGGGTAATCAGCCCCAGCATTTT.

At least ten counts were recorded for this clonotype. V gene TRBV11-2 combines with J gene TRBJ2-1, with D unclear. Trimming took off 5 bases at V and 6 bases at J, with 14 bases between the two ends. From germline, CDR1 is SGHAT and CDR2 FQNNGV. The CDR3 is made up of 14 amino acids. The CDR3 DNA reads as TGTGCCAGCAGCAGAGGCGGAGAGAGCAATGAGCAGTTCTTC. This translates into CASSRGGESNEQFF.

The table lists this clonotype with many counts. The chain joins TRBV27 to TRBJ1-5, with D possibly TRBD1 on 6 matching bases. Trimming removed 6 bases at V and 5 bases at J, with 14 bases between. The CDR3 is 14 amino acids. From germline, CDR1 is MNHEY and CDR2 SMNVEV (reference sequence). The CDR3 coding sequence is TGTGCCAGCAGGTCCTTCGGGGGCCATCAGCCCCAGCATTTT. Translation gives CASRSFGGHQPQHF.

This clonotype was recorded many times. The chain couples TRBV5-1 to TRBJ2-3, with D possibly matching TRBD2 (6 bases). Trimming took 4 bases from V and 3 from J, leaving 12 bases between them. The CDR3 totals 14 residues. Germline CDR1 and CDR2: SGHRS and YFSETQ. The CDR3 is CASSRPSATDTQYF. DNA of the CDR3: TGCGCCAGCAGCAGGCCTAGCGCAACAGATACGCAGTATTTT.

This clonotype was found many times. The rearrangement links TRBV28 to TRBJ1-4; D ambiguous. Trimming pared 6 bases from V and 0 bases from J, leaving 11 bases between. The V gene's germline CDR1 is MDHEN and CDR2 SYDVKM. The CDR3 has 15 amino acids. The CDR3 DNA reads TGTGCCAGCAGCGACGGGTCTGCAACTAATGAAAAACTGTTTTTT. Amino acid sequence: CASSDGSATNEKLFF.

This clonotype was observed many times. The chain's CDR3 is CASSPTSYNEQFF. The CDR3 DNA sequence: TGTGCCAGCAGTCCCACCTCCTACAATGAGCAGTTCTTC. V is TRBV7-3 and J is TRBJ2-1; D gene ambiguous. The ends were cut back, 6 bases at V and 0 bases at J, with 6 bases in the middle. The CDR3 extends over 13 amino acids. CDR1 SGHTA and CDR2 FQGTGA come from the germline V gene.

This clonotype appeared many times. The V gene is TRBV29-1, the J gene TRBJ2-7; 8 bases are shared with TRBD1. The length of the CDR3 is 14 residues. The V gene's germline CDR1 is SQVTM and CDR2 ANQGSEA. V gave up 6 bases and J gave up 3 bases; unmatched junction bases: 10. CDR3 amino acids: CSVGNHRGNYEQYF. For the CDR3, the DNA is TGCAGCGTAGGAAATCACAGGGGGAACTACGAGCAGTACTTC.

There are many counts of this clonotype. The chain employs TRBV30 and TRBJ2-2; D might be TRBD1 or TRBD2, each matching 6 bases. V was shortened by 6 bases and J by 4 bases, with 18 bases between the two germline ends. This CDR3 contains 15 residues. Germline CDR1 reads GTSNPN; CDR2 reads SVGIG (reference sequence). The CDR3, as DNA: TGTGCCTGCCCCGGTTCGGGGGACACCACCGGGGAGCTGTTTTTT. This gives the protein CACPGSGDTTGELFF.

The V call is TRBV19, the J call TRBJ2-4; D not certain. The CDR3 loop spans 12 amino acids. The V end was cut by 0 bases, the J end by 11 bases, with 8 bases between. CDR1 and CDR2 from the germline V gene are LNHDA and SQIVND (reference sequence). This chain's CDR3 is CASSIDSQVQYF. CDR3 coding DNA: TGTGCCAGTAGTATAGATAGTCAGGTTCAGTACTTC.

This clonotype came up many times. The chain employs TRBV24-1 and TRBJ2-2; 7 bases match TRBD2. The CDR3 has 17 residues. After removal of 4 bases from V and 0 bases from J, the junction contained 7 bases not matched to a gene. The germline V gene has CDR1 KGHDR and CDR2 SFDVKD. The CDR3 loop is CATSDHPLAANTGELFF. DNA for the CDR3: TGTGCCACCAGTGACCACCCCCTAGCGGCGAACACCGGGGAGCTGTTTTTT.

This clonotype was recorded at least ten times. The V and J genes are TRBV13 and TRBJ2-6; D remains ambiguous. Germline V gene data show CDR1 as PRHDT and CDR2 as FYEKMQ (reference sequence). The CDR3 runs 14 residues. V was cut by 5 bases and J by 4 bases, with 9 bases left in between. The CDR3 spells CASSQRTGANVLTF. CDR3 coding DNA: TGTGCCAGCAGCCAGAGGACCGGGGCCAACGTCCTGACTTTC.

This clonotype was counted only a few times. This chain links TRBV11-3 with TRBJ2-5; D may be TRBD2 (6 bases). V lost 3 bases to trimming and J lost 4 bases, with 12 bases between them. CDR3 size: 14 residues. The germline CDR1 and CDR2 sequences are SGHNT and YENEEA. The CDR3 loop is CASSLEGWVETQYF. As DNA, the CDR3 is TGTGCCAGCAGCTTGGAGGGGTGGGTAGAGACCCAGTACTTC.

This clonotype was detected many times. The chain joins TRBV7-3 to TRBJ2-3; 7 positions match TRBD1. The CDR3 contains 15 residues. Germline values: CDR1 SGHTA, CDR2 FQGTGA. V was pared by 5 bases and J by 1 base, with 6 bases of the junction left unmatched. CDR3 sequence reads: CASSANRGRTDTQYF. The CDR3, as DNA: TGTGCCAGCAGCGCAAACAGGGGCCGCACAGATACGCAGTATTTT.

There are a few counts of this clonotype. The chain has TRBV11-3 and TRBJ1-2, with D perhaps TRBD1 (5 bases). The CDR3 extends over 17 amino acids. Germline loops: CDR1 SGHNT, CDR2 YENEEA. V shed 5 bases and J shed 4 bases, with 23 bases lying between them. The DNA of the CDR3 is TGTGCCAGCAGCCCGGGGACGGGGGTCCTACGCTCCTATGGCTACACCTTC. As protein: CASSPGTGVLRSYGYTF.

Many counts were recorded for this clonotype. CDR3 region: CASSLGGDSNQPQHF. Here the CDR3 DNA reads TGTGCCAGCAGCTTGGGAGGGGATAGCAATCAGCCCCAGCATTTT. V and J are TRBV7-9 and TRBJ1-5; the D gene is possibly TRBD1 (5 bases). The CDR3 extends over 15 amino acids. Trimming took 3 bases from V and 0 from J, leaving 9 bases between them. CDR1 is SEHNR and CDR2 is FQNEAQ in the germline V gene (reference sequence).